Listed below are T cell receptor beta chains from one sample, sequenced in a study of T cell repertoires in cytomegalovirus infection. TCRdb itself ran the reads through MiXCR, one entry per CDR3 protein. The sample lists under 350,000 distinct CDR3 sequences; 22% were seen once. The antigens these receptors bind are not known. The sequencing here drew on cultured PBMCs, taken from culture after CMV antigen stimulation. The source is a human donor in good health (CMV status not recorded). Some clones in this sample may be carry-over from other donors' samples. CDR3s include the opening cysteine and the closing phenylalanine or tryptophan. Each record gives: V gene, D gene, clone size, J gene, CDR3 protein, CDR3 DNA. A D gene is named only where the DNA matches it firmly. Clone size is stated in some rows and not others, as once, few, many or a class when expanded.

V gene: TRBV19
D gene: TRBD2
clone size: many
J gene: TRBJ2-1
CDR3 protein: CASSSAAGGSYNEQFF
CDR3 DNA: TGTGCCAGTAGTTCCGCGGCGGGAGGGTCCTACAATGAGCAGTTCTTC

V gene: TRBV29-1
D gene: -
clone size: -
J gene: TRBJ2-7
CDR3 protein: CSVGGVRSYEQYF
CDR3 DNA: TGCAGCGTAGGGGGGGTTCGCTCCTACGAGCAGTACTTC

V gene: TRBV19
D gene: -
clone size: -
J gene: TRBJ2-1
CDR3 protein: CASSIPDWRTDNEQFF
CDR3 DNA: TGTGCCAGTAGTATACCCGACTGGCGAACCGACAATGAGCAGTTCTTC

V gene: TRBV10-3
D gene: -
clone size: -
J gene: TRBJ2-5
CDR3 protein: CAISESKSGFSGETQYF
CDR3 DNA: TGTGCCATCAGTGAGTCGAAGAGCGGTTTTTCCGGAGAGACCCAGTACTTC

V gene: TRBV12-3/TRBV12-4
D gene: TRBD2
clone size: -
J gene: TRBJ2-5
CDR3 protein: CATSLIAWTSGTQETQYF
CDR3 DNA: TGTGCCACCAGTTTGATAGCCTGGACTAGCGGGACCCAAGAGACCCAGTACTTC

V gene: TRBV11-2
D gene: -
clone size: -
J gene: TRBJ2-2
CDR3 protein: CASNRPEGTGELFF
CDR3 DNA: TGTGCCAGCAACAGACCTGAGGGTACCGGGGAGCTGTTTTTT

V gene: TRBV15
D gene: TRBD1
clone size: few
J gene: TRBJ1-2
CDR3 protein: CATSRGDREGFRANYGYTF
CDR3 DNA: TGTGCCACCAGCAGAGGTGACAGGGAAGGCTTCAGAGCTAACTATGGCTACACCTTC

V gene: TRBV7-2
D gene: TRBD2
clone size: -
J gene: TRBJ2-1
CDR3 protein: CASSFGGSGGNEQFF
CDR3 DNA: TGTGCCAGCAGCTTCGGAGGTAGCGGGGGGAATGAGCAGTTCTTC

V gene: TRBV5-8
D gene: TRBD1
clone size: -
J gene: TRBJ1-1
CDR3 protein: CASSLAWTGGTEAFF
CDR3 DNA: TGTGCCAGCAGCTTGGCTTGGACAGGGGGAACTGAAGCTTTCTTT

V gene: TRBV12-3/TRBV12-4
D gene: -
clone size: -
J gene: TRBJ1-1
CDR3 protein: CASSPQFMNTEAFF
CDR3 DNA: TGTGCCAGCAGTCCACAATTTATGAACACTGAAGCTTTCTTT

V gene: TRBV6-6
D gene: -
clone size: few
J gene: TRBJ2-7
CDR3 protein: CASSPFSNEQYF
CDR3 DNA: TGTGCCAGCAGTCCCTTTTCCAACGAGCAGTACTTC

V gene: TRBV27
D gene: TRBD1
clone size: once
J gene: TRBJ1-2
CDR3 protein: CASSFRDRRGYTF
CDR3 DNA: TGTGCCAGCAGTTTTCGGGACAGAAGAGGCTACACCTTC

V gene: TRBV7-2
D gene: TRBD2
clone size: many
J gene: TRBJ2-5
CDR3 protein: CASSLGLAGRGEETQYF
CDR3 DNA: TGTGCCAGCAGCTTAGGGCTAGCGGGAAGGGGGGAAGAGACCCAGTACTTC

V gene: TRBV6-5
D gene: -
clone size: -
J gene: TRBJ2-3
CDR3 protein: CASSYHRGDTQYF
CDR3 DNA: TGTGCCAGCAGTTACCACAGAGGAGATACGCAGTATTTT

V gene: TRBV7-2
D gene: -
clone size: many
J gene: TRBJ1-6
CDR3 protein: CASSQGRAMHSPLHF
CDR3 DNA: TGTGCCAGCAGCCAGGGCAGGGCGATGCATTCACCCCTCCACTTT

V gene: TRBV6-5
D gene: TRBD2
clone size: -
J gene: TRBJ2-7
CDR3 protein: CASSFRRTGTSGRWSYEQYF
CDR3 DNA: TGTGCCAGCAGTTTTCGCCGCACCGGGACTAGCGGGAGATGGTCTTACGAGCAGTACTTC

V gene: TRBV6-2/TRBV6-3
D gene: -
clone size: few
J gene: TRBJ1-2
CDR3 protein: CASTKSPTLANYGYTF
CDR3 DNA: TGTGCCAGCACCAAGAGCCCGACACTTGCTAACTATGGCTACACCTTC

V gene: TRBV7-2
D gene: TRBD1
clone size: few
J gene: TRBJ1-2
CDR3 protein: CASSSGQGQSYTF
CDR3 DNA: TGTGCCAGCAGCTCGGGACAGGGGCAGAGCTACACCTTC

V gene: TRBV15
D gene: -
clone size: few
J gene: TRBJ1-2
CDR3 protein: CATSRDGEYGYTF
CDR3 DNA: TGTGCCACCTCCAGAGATGGGGAGTACGGCTACACCTTC

V gene: TRBV7-6
D gene: TRBD2
clone size: -
J gene: TRBJ2-4
CDR3 protein: CASSDIRLAAFQNIQYF
CDR3 DNA: TGTGCCAGCAGCGATATCCGCCTAGCGGCGTTCCAAAACATTCAGTACTTC

V gene: TRBV19
D gene: -
clone size: few
J gene: TRBJ1-5
CDR3 protein: CASSMEGGWDQPQHF
CDR3 DNA: TGTGCCAGTAGTATGGAAGGGGGTTGGGATCAGCCCCAGCATTTT

V gene: TRBV10-3
D gene: TRBD2
clone size: medium-sized
J gene: TRBJ2-5
CDR3 protein: CAASTGLAGGETQYF
CDR3 DNA: TGTGCCGCCTCTACGGGACTAGCGGGAGGAGAGACCCAGTACTTC

V gene: TRBV7-2
D gene: -
clone size: many
J gene: TRBJ2-5
CDR3 protein: CASSLDGDVGLETQYF
CDR3 DNA: TGTGCCAGCAGCTTAGACGGGGATGTCGGGCTGGAGACCCAGTACTTC

V gene: TRBV11-3
D gene: TRBD1
clone size: many
J gene: TRBJ2-3
CDR3 protein: CASSLGRTGLWTDTQYF
CDR3 DNA: TGTGCCAGCAGCTTAGGCCGGACAGGTTTGTGGACAGATACGCAGTATTTT

V gene: TRBV5-1
D gene: TRBD2
clone size: -
J gene: TRBJ2-3
CDR3 protein: CASSHFLAVSTDTQYF
CDR3 DNA: TGCGCCAGCAGCCACTTCCTAGCGGTCAGCACAGATACGCAGTATTTT

V gene: TRBV6-2/TRBV6-3
D gene: -
clone size: -
J gene: TRBJ2-1
CDR3 protein: CASWEDYNEQFF
CDR3 DNA: TGTGCCAGCTGGGAGGATTACAATGAGCAGTTCTTC

V gene: TRBV7-2
D gene: TRBD2
clone size: many
J gene: TRBJ2-5
CDR3 protein: CASRHPGGETQYF
CDR3 DNA: TGTGCCAGCAGGCACCCGGGAGGAGAGACCCAGTACTTC

V gene: TRBV3-1
D gene: TRBD2
clone size: few
J gene: TRBJ2-4
CDR3 protein: CASSQDGTSGRGIQYF
CDR3 DNA: TGTGCCAGCAGCCAAGACGGGACTAGCGGGAGGGGCATTCAGTACTTC

V gene: TRBV24-1
D gene: TRBD2
clone size: -
J gene: TRBJ2-1
CDR3 protein: CATSDPSGRAYNEQFF
CDR3 DNA: TGTGCCACCAGTGATCCTAGCGGGAGGGCGTACAATGAGCAGTTCTTC

V gene: TRBV27
D gene: -
clone size: -
J gene: TRBJ2-3
CDR3 protein: CASSLITGVADTQYF
CDR3 DNA: TGTGCCAGCAGTTTAATCACGGGCGTGGCAGATACGCAGTATTTT

V gene: TRBV12-3/TRBV12-4
D gene: TRBD1
clone size: few
J gene: TRBJ2-1
CDR3 protein: CASSSTYRGPYNEQFF
CDR3 DNA: TGTGCCAGCAGTTCCACCTACAGGGGCCCCTACAATGAGCAGTTCTTC

V gene: TRBV14
D gene: -
clone size: -
J gene: TRBJ2-4
CDR3 protein: CASSPLERLAKNIQYF
CDR3 DNA: TGTGCCAGCAGCCCCCTCGAACGTCTAGCCAAAAACATTCAGTACTTC

V gene: TRBV11-3
D gene: -
clone size: many
J gene: TRBJ2-1
CDR3 protein: CASSLGANEQFF
CDR3 DNA: TGTGCCAGCAGCTTAGGGGCGAATGAGCAGTTCTTC

V gene: TRBV6-2/TRBV6-3
D gene: TRBD2
clone size: -
J gene: TRBJ2-1
CDR3 protein: CASSSPGGRLENEQFF
CDR3 DNA: TGTGCCAGCAGCTCCCCCGGGGGGAGACTTGAGAATGAGCAGTTCTTC

V gene: TRBV7-6
D gene: -
clone size: -
J gene: TRBJ2-5
CDR3 protein: CASSKWTEQETQYF
CDR3 DNA: TGTGCCAGCAGCAAATGGACTGAACAAGAGACCCAGTACTTC

V gene: TRBV7-9
D gene: TRBD1
clone size: few
J gene: TRBJ1-2
CDR3 protein: CASSTSERGQVYGYTF
CDR3 DNA: TGTGCCAGCAGCACCAGCGAAAGGGGGCAGGTCTATGGCTACACCTTC

V gene: TRBV11-3
D gene: -
clone size: few
J gene: TRBJ2-1
CDR3 protein: CASSLLGESYNEQFF
CDR3 DNA: TGTGCCAGCAGCTTGTTGGGGGAGTCCTACAATGAGCAGTTCTTC

V gene: TRBV27
D gene: TRBD1
clone size: few
J gene: TRBJ2-2
CDR3 protein: CASSPTGAGELFF
CDR3 DNA: TGTGCCAGCAGTCCTACAGGGGCCGGGGAGCTGTTTTTT

V gene: TRBV6-2/TRBV6-3
D gene: -
clone size: -
J gene: TRBJ2-1
CDR3 protein: CASSRRASPHNEQFF
CDR3 DNA: TGTGCCAGCAGTAGGAGGGCTTCACCCCACAATGAGCAGTTCTTC

V gene: TRBV4-2
D gene: -
clone size: -
J gene: TRBJ1-2
CDR3 protein: CASSQRGTGRGRGGYTF
CDR3 DNA: TGTGCCAGCAGCCAACGAGGAACCGGTAGGGGCAGAGGAGGCTACACCTTC